Listed below are T cell receptor beta chains from one sample, sequenced in a study of cytomegalovirus exposure and HLA in healthy donors. Libraries were prepared by immunoSEQ multiplex PCR; TCRdb keeps only in-frame clonotypes and omits some of them. The sample records roughly 330,000 clones, approximately 86% being singletons. The sequencing sample was made of PBMCs. Source of these receptors: a woman in her 30s in good health and CMV-seropositive. The CDR3 runs from the conserved cysteine through the conserved F or W. The D gene is left open where the match is weak. Size is omitted from some rows. Given values are once, few, many or a class for expanded clones.

>TRBJ1-1|NA|TRBV28|16|NA
CASSPLRDLLNTEAFF
TGTGCCAGCAGTCCCCTTAGAGATCTATTGAACACTGAAGCTTTCTTT
>TRBJ2-3|NA|TRBV4-1|14|NA
CASSQERQGDTQYF
TGCGCCAGCAGCCAAGAGCGCCAGGGGGATACGCAGTATTTT
>TRBJ2-5|NA|TRBV28|13|TRBD2
CASRLAGEETQYF
TGTGCCAGCAGGCTAGCGGGAGAGGAGACCCAGTACTTC
>TRBJ2-3|NA|TRBV4-1|13|NA
CASSQYEKDTQYF
TGCGCCAGCAGCCAATATGAGAAGGATACGCAGTATTTT
>TRBJ2-7|NA|TRBV6-5|13|NA
CASSSDSSYEQYF
TGTGCCAGCAGTTCCGACAGCTCCTACGAGCAGTACTTC
>TRBJ2-2|NA|TRBV7-8|12|NA
CASSLPPGELFF
TGTGCCAGCAGCTTACCCCCCGGGGAGCTGTTTTTT
>TRBJ2-3|NA|TRBV2|14|TRBD1
CASRGQGVTDTQYF
TGTGCCAGCAGGGGACAGGGAGTCACAGATACGCAGTATTTT
>TRBJ2-5|once|TRBV6-5|13|NA
CASRPGQQETQYF
TGTGCCAGCAGGCCCGGACAGCAAGAGACCCAGTACTTC
>TRBJ2-5|NA|TRBV6-5|14|NA
CASSPPGRQETQYF
TGTGCCAGCAGTCCTCCGGGACGGCAAGAGACCCAGTACTTC
>TRBJ2-7|NA|TRBV7-9|17|NA
CASSLDSRSGRRGEQYF
TGTGCCAGCAGCTTGGATTCCCGTTCGGGCCGTCGAGGCGAGCAGTACTTC
>TRBJ2-7|NA|TRBV15|18|TRBD2
CATSREGLAGGNTYEQYF
TGTGCCACCAGCAGGGAGGGACTAGCGGGAGGAAATACCTACGAGCAGTACTTC
>TRBJ1-1|NA|TRBV27|16|TRBD1
CASSLRTGNVNTEAFF
TGTGCCAGCAGTTTAAGGACAGGAAACGTGAACACTGAAGCTTTCTTT
>TRBJ2-3|once|TRBV7-9|12|NA
CASSQEHLTQYF
TGTGCCAGCAGCCAGGAACACCTAACGCAGTATTTT
>TRBJ2-3|NA|TRBV6-1|14|TRBD2
CASLAGGRTDTQYF
TGTGCCAGCCTAGCGGGGGGGCGCACAGATACGCAGTATTTT
>TRBJ2-2|NA|TRBV10-3|13|NA
CAISPGTSGELFF
TGTGCCATCAGTCCAGGGACTTCCGGGGAGCTGTTTTTT
>TRBJ2-7|medium-sized|TRBV7-8|15|NA
CASSSPPGREGEQYF
TGTGCCAGCAGCTCCCCACCCGGCCGAGAAGGGGAGCAGTACTTC
>TRBJ1-1|NA|TRBV30|13|NA
CAWSVLGATEAFF
TGTGCCTGGAGTGTTCTGGGGGCAACTGAAGCTTTCTTT
>TRBJ2-1|NA|TRBV4-3|17|NA
CASSQVGAGAQVNEQFF
TGCGCCAGCAGCCAAGTTGGGGCGGGGGCACAGGTCAATGAGCAGTTCTTC
>TRBJ1-5|NA|TRBV5-6|16|TRBD1
CASSAAGTGGNQPQHF
TGTGCCAGCAGCGCCGCCGGGACAGGGGGCAATCAGCCCCAGCATTTT
>TRBJ2-7|once|TRBV9|16|TRBD1
CASSVGGTAISYEQYF
TGTGCCAGCAGCGTAGGAGGGACAGCTATATCCTACGAGCAGTACTTC
>TRBJ2-7|NA|TRBV7-2|14|TRBD2
CASRIGLAGYEQYF
TGTGCCAGCAGGATCGGACTAGCCGGGTACGAGCAGTACTTC
>TRBJ1-1|NA|TRBV19|17|TRBD1
CASSVRDRGLLNTEAFF
TGTGCCAGTAGTGTCCGGGACAGGGGGCTTTTGAACACTGAAGCTTTCTTT
>TRBJ1-6|NA|TRBV14|13|NA
CASSQPPNSPLHF
TGTGCCAGCAGCCAACCCCCCAATTCACCCCTCCACTTT
>TRBJ2-3|NA|TRBV7-2|15|NA
CASSPLQGGTDTQYF
TGTGCCAGCAGCCCTCTACAGGGCGGCACAGATACGCAGTATTTT
>TRBJ1-5|NA|TRBV6-1|14|TRBD1
CASSEGTGIQPQHF
TGTGCCAGCAGTGAAGGGACAGGGATCCAGCCCCAGCATTTT
>TRBJ1-3|NA|TRBV28|21|NA
CASSPDRGSFGRGSSGNTIYF
TGTGCCAGCAGTCCGGATCGGGGGAGTTTTGGTCGGGGGAGCTCTGGAAACACCATATATTTT
>TRBJ2-5|NA|TRBV4-1|16|NA
CASSNREWGLQETQYF
TGCGCCAGCAGCAACAGGGAGTGGGGCCTACAAGAGACCCAGTACTTC
>TRBJ2-2|NA|TRBV6-1|14|NA
CASSEAPNTGELFF
TGTGCCAGCAGTGAAGCCCCGAACACCGGGGAGCTGTTTTTT
>TRBJ2-5|NA|TRBV7-8|15|NA
CASSLPDWYQETQYF
TGTGCCAGCAGCTTACCCGACTGGTACCAAGAGACCCAGTACTTC
>TRBJ2-2|NA|TRBV28|15|TRBD1
CASRQTGVRTGELFF
TGTGCCAGCCGACAGACAGGGGTGAGGACCGGGGAGCTGTTTTTT
>TRBJ1-5|NA|TRBV15|12|NA
CATSRDLSSQHF
TGTGCCACCAGCAGAGATCTTAGTAGCCAGCATTTT
>TRBJ2-7|NA|TRBV4-1|14|TRBD1
CASSQGQGYYEQYF
TGCGCCAGCAGCCAAGGACAGGGCTACTACGAGCAGTACTTC
>TRBJ2-1|NA|TRBV25-1|13|NA
CASSGGSYNEQFF
TGTGCCAGCAGTGGGGGATCCTACAATGAGCAGTTCTTC
>TRBJ1-6|NA|TRBV5-1|15|NA
CASSLGRTANSPLHF
TGCGCCAGCAGCTTGGGGAGGACAGCGAATTCACCCCTCCACTTT
>TRBJ1-1|few|TRBV18|15|NA
CASSREQDMNTEAFF
TGTGCCAGCTCACGCGAACAGGACATGAACACTGAAGCTTTCTTT
>TRBJ2-7|NA|TRBV14|11|NA
CASSQYTEQYF
TGTGCCAGCAGCCAATATACGGAGCAGTACTTC
>TRBJ2-1|NA|TRBV27|15|TRBD2
CASSYPRREGYEQFF
TGTGCCAGCAGTTACCCTCGGCGGGAGGGATATGAGCAGTTCTTC
>TRBJ2-1|NA|TRBV6-1|11|NA
CASTHYNEQFF
TGTGCCAGCACTCACTACAATGAGCAGTTCTTC
>TRBJ1-1|NA|TRBV2|13|TRBD1
CASSADRGRGSFF
TGTGCCAGCAGTGCAGACAGGGGGCGCGGGTCTTTCTTT
>TRBJ2-5|NA|TRBV6-5|13|TRBD2
CASKERGRETQYF
TGTGCCAGCAAAGAGCGGGGTAGGGAGACCCAGTACTTC
>TRBJ1-1|NA|TRBV18|14|NA
CASSPGELNTEAFF
TGTGCCAGCTCACCAGGGGAACTGAACACTGAAGCTTTCTTT
>TRBJ1-4|NA|TRBV5-6|15|TRBD1
CASSFPGQGGEKLFF
TGTGCCAGCAGCTTCCCGGGACAGGGGGGAGAAAAACTGTTTTTT
>TRBJ2-1|NA|TRBV27|14|NA
CASSSLSAYNEQFF
TGTGCCAGCAGCTCGCTCTCCGCCTACAATGAGCAGTTCTTC
>TRBJ1-5|NA|TRBV28|12|NA
CASSFTRLGGHF
TGTGCCAGCAGTTTCACCCGGTTGGGGGGGCATTTT
>TRBJ2-3|NA|TRBV5-4|15|NA
CASSFSSASTDTQYF
TGTGCCAGCAGCTTTTCTAGCGCTAGCACAGATACGCAGTATTTT
>TRBJ1-2|NA|TRBV2|13|NA
CASSERGLYGYTF
TGTGCCAGCAGTGAGAGAGGGTTATATGGCTACACCTTC
>TRBJ2-3|NA|TRBV9|20|NA
CASSLRWGVNFNSYTDTQYF
TGTGCCAGCAGCCTAAGATGGGGGGTTAATTTTAATTCGTACACAGATACGCAGTATTTT
>TRBJ1-2|NA|TRBV4-3|19|TRBD1
CASSQDSRPGGPIGFGYTF
TGCGCCAGCAGCCAAGATTCTAGGCCAGGGGGTCCGATCGGTTTTGGCTACACCTTC
>TRBJ2-1|NA|TRBV2|15|NA
CASSEGVAPPNEQFF
TGTGCCAGCAGTGAAGGGGTAGCCCCCCCCAATGAGCAGTTCTTC
>TRBJ1-4|NA|TRBV6-5|15|TRBD1
CASSSSRGQSEKLFF
TGTGCCAGCAGTTCATCCAGGGGGCAAAGTGAAAAACTGTTTTTT
>TRBJ1-1|NA|TRBV5-8|16|TRBD1
CASSYPGTGLNTEAFF
TGTGCCAGCAGCTATCCCGGGACAGGGCTGAACACTGAAGCTTTCTTT
>TRBJ2-7|few|TRBV2|14|NA
CASRPPPNTYEQYF
TGTGCCAGCCGACCTCCTCCGAACACCTACGAGCAGTACTTC
>TRBJ2-7|NA|TRBV11-2|16|TRBD1
CASSRQGAPSPYEQYF
TGTGCCAGCAGCCGACAGGGCGCCCCGTCCCCCTACGAGCAGTACTTC
>TRBJ1-6|NA|TRBV7-9|14|NA
CASSLDGHRSPLHF
TGTGCCAGCAGCTTAGACGGGCACAGAAGTCCCCTCCACTTT
>TRBJ1-2|few|TRBV4-1|15|TRBD1
CASSQVQRTGDGYTF
TGCGCCAGCAGCCAAGTTCAAAGGACAGGCGATGGCTACACCTTC
>TRBJ2-5|NA|TRBV7-6|13|NA
CASSFGGRETQYF
TGTGCCAGCAGCTTCGGGGGTAGAGAGACCCAGTACTTC
>TRBJ2-7|NA|TRBV2|15|TRBD1
CASSLTWTGGNEQYF
TGTGCCAGCAGTTTAACATGGACAGGGGGAAACGAGCAGTACTTC
>TRBJ1-3|NA|TRBV6-5|16|NA
CASSYSGAEAGNTIYF
TGTGCCAGCAGTTACTCTGGGGCAGAGGCTGGAAACACCATATATTTT
>TRBJ1-4|NA|TRBV4-2|14|NA
CASSQAQLNEKLFF
TGTGCCAGCAGCCAAGCACAGCTGAATGAAAAACTGTTTTTT
>TRBJ2-7|many|TRBV28|14|NA
CASSQTDNSYEQYF
TGTGCCAGCAGCCAAACGGACAACTCCTACGAGCAGTACTTC